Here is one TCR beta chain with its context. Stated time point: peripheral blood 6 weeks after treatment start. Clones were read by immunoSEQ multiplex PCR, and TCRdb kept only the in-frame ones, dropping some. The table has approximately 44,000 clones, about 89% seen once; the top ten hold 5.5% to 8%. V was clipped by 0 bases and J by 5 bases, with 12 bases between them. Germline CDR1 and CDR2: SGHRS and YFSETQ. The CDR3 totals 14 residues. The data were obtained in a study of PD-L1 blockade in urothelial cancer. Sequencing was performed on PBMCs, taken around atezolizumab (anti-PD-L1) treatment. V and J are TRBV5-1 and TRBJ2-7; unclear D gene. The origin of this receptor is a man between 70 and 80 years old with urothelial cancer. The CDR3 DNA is TGCGCCAGCAGCTTGGCTAGTAGAACGGACGAGCAGTACTTC. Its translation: CASSLASRTDEQYF. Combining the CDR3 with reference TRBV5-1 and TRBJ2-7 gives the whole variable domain KAGVTQTPRYLIKTRGQQVTLSCSPISGHRSVSWYQQTPGQGLQFLFEYFSETQRNKGNFPGRFSGRQFSNSRSEMNVSTLELGDSALYLCASSLASRTDEQYFGPGTRLTVT.